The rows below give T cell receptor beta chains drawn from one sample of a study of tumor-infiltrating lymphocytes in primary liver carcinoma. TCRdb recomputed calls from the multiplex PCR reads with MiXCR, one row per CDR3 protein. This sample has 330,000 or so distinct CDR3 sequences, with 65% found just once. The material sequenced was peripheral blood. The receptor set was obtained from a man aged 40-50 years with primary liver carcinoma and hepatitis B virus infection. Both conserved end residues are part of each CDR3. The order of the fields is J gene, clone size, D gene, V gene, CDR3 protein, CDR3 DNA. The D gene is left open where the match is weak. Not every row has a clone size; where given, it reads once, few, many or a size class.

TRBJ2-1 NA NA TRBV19 CASSIPREQFF TGTGCCAGTAGTATACCCCGTGAGCAGTTCTTC
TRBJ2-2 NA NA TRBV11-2 CASADQLNTGELFF TGTGCCAGCGCGGATCAGTTGAACACCGGGGAGCTGTTTTTT
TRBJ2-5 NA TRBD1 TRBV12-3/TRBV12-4 CASTQKTGHQETQYF TGTGCCAGCACCCAAAAGACAGGGCACCAAGAGACCCAGTACTTC
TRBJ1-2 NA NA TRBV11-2 CARRQGRGVTF TGTGCCAGACGCCAGGGGCGAGGAGTCACCTTC
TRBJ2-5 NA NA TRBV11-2 CASSLCPGQGEETQYF TGTGCCAGCAGCTTATGCCCCGGGCAGGGAGAAGAGACCCAGTACTTC
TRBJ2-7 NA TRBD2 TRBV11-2 CDSNLSGNNYEQYF TGTGACAGCAATCTTAGCGGGAACAACTACGAGCAGTACTTC
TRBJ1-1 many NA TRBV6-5 CASGRTEAFF TGTGCCAGCGGACGAACTGAAGCTTTCTTT
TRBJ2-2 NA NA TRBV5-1 CPSSLVGVEETGELFF TGCCCCAGCAGCTTGGTTGGGGTCGAAGAAACCGGGGAGCTGTTTTTT
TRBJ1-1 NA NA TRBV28 CASSVGGMDTEAFF TGTGCCAGCAGTGTGGGGGGTATGGACACTGAAGCTTTCTTT
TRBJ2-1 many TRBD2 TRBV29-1 CSVVLAGAYNEQFF TGCAGCGTTGTTCTAGCGGGAGCCTACAATGAGCAGTTCTTC
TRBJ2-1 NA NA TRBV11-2 CASSLTLAVYNEQFF TGTGCCAGCAGCTTAACATTGGCAGTCTACAATGAGCAGTTCTTC
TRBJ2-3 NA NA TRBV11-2 CASRLVAVSTDTQYF TGTGCCAGTAGGTTAGTGGCGGTTAGCACAGATACGCAGTATTTT
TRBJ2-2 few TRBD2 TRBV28 CASSPGLGSAGELFF TGTGCCAGTAGTCCGGGACTAGGATCCGCCGGGGAGCTGTTTTTT
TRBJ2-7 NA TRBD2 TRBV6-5 CASSYSGTSGYEQCF TGTGCCAGCAGTTACTCAGGGACTAGCGGTTACGAGCAGTGCTTC
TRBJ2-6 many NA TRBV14 CASSQIGNLGSGANVLTF TGTGCCAGCAGCCAGATAGGGAACCTAGGCTCTGGGGCCAACGTCCTGACTTTC
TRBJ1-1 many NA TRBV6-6 CASSQGGLRETEAFF TGTGCCAGCAGTCAAGGGGGTTTGAGGGAGACTGAAGCTTTCTTT
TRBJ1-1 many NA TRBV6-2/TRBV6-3 CASRPRAMNTEAFF TGTGCCAGCAGGCCCAGGGCCATGAACACTGAAGCTTTCTTT
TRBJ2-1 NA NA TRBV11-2 CASSLYVAGGQVEQFF TGTGCCAGCAGCTTATATGTGGCGGGCGGTCAAGTTGAGCAGTTCTTC
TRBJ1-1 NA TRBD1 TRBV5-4 CASSLRQGAMNTEAFF TGTGCCAGCAGCTTGAGGCAGGGGGCGATGAACACTGAAGCTTTCTTT
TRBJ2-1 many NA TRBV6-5 CASRRPDNARRSSYNEQFF TGTGCCAGCAGACGACCGGACAATGCCCGTCGTAGCTCCTACAATGAGCAGTTCTTC
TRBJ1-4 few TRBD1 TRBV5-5 CASSLGTGSEKLFF TGTGCCAGCAGCCTCGGGACAGGGAGTGAAAAACTGTTTTTT
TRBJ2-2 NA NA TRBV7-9 CASSLDPSGELFF TGTGCCAGCAGCTTAGATCCATCCGGGGAGCTGTTTTTT
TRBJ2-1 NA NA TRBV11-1 CACRSDRTNEQFF TGTGCCTGCAGATCCGACAGGACAAATGAGCAGTTCTTC
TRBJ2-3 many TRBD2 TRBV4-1 CASSPLGTSGRPADTQYF TGCGCCAGCAGCCCCCTCGGTACTAGCGGGAGGCCAGCCGATACGCAGTATTTT
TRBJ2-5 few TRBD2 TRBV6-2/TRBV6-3 CASSYFLKGLAGGGQETQYF TGTGCCAGCAGTTACTTTTTGAAGGGACTAGCGGGAGGAGGCCAAGAGACCCAGTACTTC
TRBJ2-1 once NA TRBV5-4 CAISLGHRSSYNEQFF TGTGCCATCAGCTTGGGACACCGAAGCTCCTACAATGAGCAGTTCTTC
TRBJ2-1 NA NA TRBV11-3 CAGSPGGESNERRFF TGTGCCGGCAGCCCCGGTGGGGAGAGCAATGAGCGACGGTTCTTC
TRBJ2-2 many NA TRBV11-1 CASSKLGVKTGELFF TGTGCCAGCAGCAAATTAGGGGTAAAGACCGGGGAGCTGTTTTTT
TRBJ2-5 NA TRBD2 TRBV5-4 CASSLGTSGRPETHYF TGTGCCAGTAGCCTCGGGACTAGCGGGAGGCCAGAGACCCATTATTTC
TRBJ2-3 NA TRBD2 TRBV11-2 CASSQDAGRSRIDTQYF TGTGCCAGCAGCCAAGATGCCGGGAGGTCCCGCATAGATACGCAGTATTTT
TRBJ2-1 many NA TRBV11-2 CASSVRLNTYNEQFF TGTGCCAGCAGCGTCCGACTCAATACTTACAATGAGCAGTTCTTC
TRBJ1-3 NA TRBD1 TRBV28 CASSRRQGSSGNTIYF TGTGCCAGCAGTCGACGACAGGGAAGCTCTGGAAACACCATATATTTT
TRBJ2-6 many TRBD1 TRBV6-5 CASTVYLWTGTTGANVLTF TGTGCCAGCACAGTCTATCTTTGGACAGGAACTACGGGGGCCAACGTCCTGACTTTC
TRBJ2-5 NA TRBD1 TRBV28 CASSSGTGLRETQYF TGTGCCAGCAGTTCCGGGACAGGGTTGAGGGAGACCCAGTACTTC
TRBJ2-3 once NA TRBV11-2 CASYFGEADTQYF TGTGCCAGCTACTTCGGGGAGGCGGATACTCAGTATTTT
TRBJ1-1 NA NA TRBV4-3 CASSQVGGNTVAFF TGCGCCAGCAGCCAAGTTGGGGGAAACACTGTAGCTTTCTTT
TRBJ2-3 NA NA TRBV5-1 CANSFERLTDTQYF TGCGCCAACAGCTTCGAGCGACTCACAGATACGCAGTATTTT
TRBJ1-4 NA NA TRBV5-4 CASSKNRALDEKLFF TGTGCCAGCAGCAAAAACAGGGCCCTTGATGAAAAACTGTTTTTT
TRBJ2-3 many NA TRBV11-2 CASSLEPFASTDTQYF TGTGCCAGCAGCTTAGAGCCCTTCGCTAGCACAGATACGCAGTATTTT
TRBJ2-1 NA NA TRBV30 CAWARGRNEQFF TGTGCCTGGGCGAGGGGGAGGAATGAGCAGTTCTTC
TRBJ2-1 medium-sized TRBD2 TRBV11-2 CASSEAGLAGNNEQFF TGTGCCAGCAGCGAAGCCGGACTAGCGGGAAACAATGAGCAGTTCTTC
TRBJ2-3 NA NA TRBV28 CASSLGGIADTLTDTQYF TGTGCCAGCAGCCTAGGGGGGATAGCGGATACACTCACAGATACGCAGTATTTT
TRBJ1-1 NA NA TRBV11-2 CVSSREGQGSPEAFF TGTGTCAGCAGTCGGGAGGGGCAGGGGTCGCCTGAAGCTTTCTTT
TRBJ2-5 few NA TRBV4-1 CASSRTPAWRDQETQYF TGCGCCAGCAGCCGTACCCCCGCCTGGCGGGACCAAGAGACCCAGTACTTC
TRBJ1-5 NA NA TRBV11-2 CASSKIGDQPQHF TGCGCCAGCAGCAAGATAGGGGACCAGCCCCAGCATTTT
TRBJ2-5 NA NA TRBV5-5 CASSSSRDSRTQETQYF TGTGCCAGCAGCTCGTCGCGGGACAGCAGAACCCAAGAGACCCAGTACTTC
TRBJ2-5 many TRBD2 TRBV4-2 CASSQDWEGQETQYF TGTGCCAGCAGCCAAGATTGGGAGGGGCAAGAGACCCAGTACTTC
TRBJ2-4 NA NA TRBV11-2 CASSSYLDLAKNIQYF TGTGCCAGCAGCTCATATCTAGATTTAGCCAAAAACATTCAGTACTTC
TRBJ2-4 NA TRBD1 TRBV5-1 CASSPLDRDKNIQYF TGCGCCAGCAGCCCCCTGGACAGGGACAAAAACATTCAGTACTTC
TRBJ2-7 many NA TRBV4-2 CASSQDDGYEQYF TGTGCCAGCAGCCAAGATGACGGCTACGAGCAGTACTTC
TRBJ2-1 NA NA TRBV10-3 CAISDLKSGVYNGQFF TGTGCCATCAGTGATCTTAAATCGGGGGTTTACAATGGGCAGTTCTTC
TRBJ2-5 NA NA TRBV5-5 CASSLESAGEETQYF TGTGCCAGCAGCTTGGAGTCGGCTGGGGAAGAGACCCAGTACTTC
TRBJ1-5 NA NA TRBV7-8 CASSFYEGSNQPQHF TGTGCCAGCAGCTTCTACGAGGGTAGCAATCAGCCCCAGCATTTT
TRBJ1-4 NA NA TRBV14 CTSSQDPGARNEKLFF TGTACCAGCAGCCAAGATCCCGGCGCCCGTAATGAAAAACTGTTTTTT
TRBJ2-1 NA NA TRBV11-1 CASSSRGLTGEDYEQFF TGTGCCAGCAGCTCGCGCGGACTAACGGGAGAAGACTATGAGCAGTTCTTC
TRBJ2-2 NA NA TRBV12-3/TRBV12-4 CASSYGNIFTGELFF TGTGCCAGCAGTTACGGGAATATCTTCACCGGGGAGCTGTTTTTT
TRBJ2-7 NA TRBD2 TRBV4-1 CASSQTLAGSSEQYF TGCGCCAGCAGCCAAACGCTAGCGGGATCTTCCGAGCAGTACTTC
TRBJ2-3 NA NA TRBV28 CASSLWPDRQYF TGTGCCAGCAGTTTGTGGCCAGATAGGCAGTATTTT
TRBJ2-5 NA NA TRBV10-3 CAISATPQETQYF TGTGCCATCAGTGCGACTCCCCAAGAGACCCAGTACTTC